The 32 T cell receptor beta chains listed next were all sequenced from one sample in a study of T cells after yellow fever vaccination. MiXCR was run by TCRdb on the 5' RACE reads, yielding one entry per CDR3 protein. The sample holds 300,000 to 400,000 distinct CDR3 sequences, about 6% seen once. The material was PBMCs, obtained 5 days after the yellow fever booster vaccination. The receptors were sampled from a man younger than 40 who received the YFV17D yellow fever vaccine.

Regarding this clonotype: This clone may be a read error of a much larger clone one base away. The V gene is TRBV7-2, the J gene TRBJ1-5; D possibly corresponds to TRBD1 (6 bases). CDR1 and CDR2 (germline): SGHTA, FQGNSA. There are 14 residues in the CDR3. The chain's CDR3 is CACSLGQSNQPQHF. CDR3 nucleotide sequence: TGTGCCTGCAGCTTAGGACAGAGCAATCAGCCCCAGCATTTT.

In this sample, this clonotype turned up many times. The rearrangement uses TRBV7-2 and TRBJ1-2; D not certain. The germline gives CDR1 SGHTA, CDR2 FQGNSA. The ends were cut back, 5 bases at V and 3 bases at J, with 16 bases in the middle. The CDR3 extends over 15 amino acids. Here the CDR3 DNA reads TGTGCCAGCAGCCCTGCCTCCAGGAGGGACTATGGCTACACCTTC. This gives the protein CASSPASRRDYGYTF.

This clonotype was counted ten times or more. The chain combines TRBV7-2 with TRBJ2-1, with D perhaps TRBD2 (6 bases). CDR3 length: 12 amino acids. Germline V CDR1 and CDR2: SGHTA, FQGNSA. V was trimmed by 5 bases and J by 10 bases, leaving 12 bases between them. The CDR3 nucleotides are TGTGCCAGCAGCCCTCGGAGGGGCGAGCAGTTCTTC. It yields the protein CASSPRRGEQFF.

The table lists this clonotype with many counts. The rearrangement uses TRBV29-1 and TRBJ2-1; TRBD2 agrees at 9 bases. This CDR3 spans 14 amino acids. J was trimmed by 9 bases and V by 4 bases; bases with no gene match: 10. Germline V CDR1 and CDR2: SQVTM, ANQGSEA. CDR3 sequence (DNA): TGCAGCGTTGGCCCGGCGGGAGGGCCTCTTGAGCAGTTCTTC. Its protein product is CSVGPAGGPLEQFF.

This chain uses TRBV29-1 with TRBJ2-7; D gene uncertain. Looked up from germline, CDR1 is SQVTM and CDR2 is ANQGSEA. This CDR3 has 11 residues. V was shortened by 4 bases and J by 3 bases, with 7 bases between the two germline ends. In nucleotides, the CDR3 is TGCAGCGTTGTCTCCGGCTACGAGCAGTACTTC. As protein: CSVVSGYEQYF.

This clonotype was seen ten or more times. This chain uses TRBV20-1 with TRBJ2-6; the D call may be TRBD1 or TRBD2 (5 bases each). CDR3 length equals 11 residues. In germline, CDR1 is DFQATT, CDR2 SNEGSKA (reference sequence). V was pared by 6 bases and J by 19 bases, with 19 bases between. The CDR3 region has the DNA TGCAGTGCCAGCGAACGGGACGCCGTTACTTTC. It codes for CSASERDAVTF.

This clonotype has just a few counts. The chain joins TRBV15 to TRBJ2-7; maybe TRBD1 (6 bases). Trimming removed 3 bases from V and 3 bases from J, with 6 bases in between. Per germline, CDR1 LNHNV and CDR2 YYDKDF (reference sequence). The CDR3 runs 12 residues. The CDR3 DNA reads as TGTGCCACCAGCAGCAGGGGCTACGAGCAGTACTTC. Its protein is CATSSRGYEQYF.

This sequence joins TRBV20-1 and TRBJ2-1; no clear D. The CDR3 is made up of 15 amino acids. The germline V gene encodes CDR1 DFQATT and CDR2 SNEGSKA (reference sequence). CDR3 in DNA: TGCAGCGTAATCCCCGCTTTGATCTCCTACAATGAGCAGTTCTTC. It translates to CSVIPALISYNEQFF.

This clonotype occurred once. One base away lies a much larger clone, so this may be a sequencing read error. This chain uses TRBV29-1 with TRBJ2-2, with D perhaps matching TRBD2 (5 bases). In germline, CDR1 is SQVTM, CDR2 ANQGSEA. The CDR3 contains 12 residues. The CDR3 bases are TGCAGCGTTGGACGGGATTCCGGGGAGCTGCTTTTT. Protein product: CSVGRDSGELLF.

This clonotype has just a few counts. The V gene is TRBV20-1, the J gene TRBJ2-1; D is possibly TRBD1 (6 bases). From germline, CDR1 is DFQATT and CDR2 SNEGSKA (reference sequence). V was pared by 5 bases and J by 4 bases, with 9 bases between. This CDR3 region has 12 residues. In DNA, the CDR3 is TGCAGTGCTCAGGGGTCATACAATGAGCAGTTCTTC. Its translation: CSAQGSYNEQFF.

The chain uses TRBV5-6 and TRBJ2-7, with 7 bases aligning to TRBD1. Unmatched junction bases numbered 12, after V lost 6 bases and J lost 3 bases. Per germline, CDR1 SGHDT and CDR2 YYEEEE. This CDR3 has 15 residues. DNA of the CDR3: TGTGCCAGCACAACCCCCGGGACAGCGAACTACGAGCAGTACTTC. Protein: CASTTPGTANYEQYF.

The gene calls are TRBV20-1 and TRBJ2-1, with D perhaps matching TRBD1 (5 bases). Germline CDR1 reads DFQATT; CDR2 reads SNEGSKA (reference sequence). This CDR3 has 15 residues. V was shortened by 6 bases and J by 5 bases, with 20 bases between the two germline ends. CDR3 sequence reads: CSAQGALGGHNEQFF. The CDR3, as DNA: TGCAGTGCCCAAGGGGCGCTGGGCGGCCACAATGAGCAGTTCTTC.

The chain uses TRBV20-1 and TRBJ1-5; no clear D gene. V was cut by 0 bases and J by 5 bases, with 14 bases left in between. This CDR3 contains 15 residues. CDR1 and CDR2 from the germline V gene are DFQATT and SNEGSKA (reference sequence). The CDR3 loop is CSARDHYSGYQPQHF. CDR3 sequence (DNA): TGCAGTGCTAGAGATCATTATTCCGGTTATCAGCCCCAGCATTTT.

This clonotype was seen repeatedly, ten times or more. The gene calls are TRBV5-1 and TRBJ2-3; 9 bases are shared with TRBD1. Germline V CDR1 and CDR2: SGHRS, YFSETQ. The V segment lost 7 bases and the J segment 3 bases; nucleotides outside the gene matches: 9. The CDR3 consists of 15 residues. CDR3 protein: CASHLGQGGTDTQYF. The CDR3 DNA is TGCGCCAGCCACCTGGGACAGGGTGGGACAGATACGCAGTATTTT.

There are many counts of this clonotype. The chain joins TRBV7-2 to TRBJ2-7, with TRBD2 matching over 7 bases. This CDR3 spans 14 amino acids. Germline lookup yields CDR1 SGHTA and CDR2 FQGNSA. Trimming removed 4 bases from V and 6 bases from J; junction bases left unmatched: 9. In nucleotides, the CDR3 is TGTGCCAGCAGCTCTCTAGCGGCATCATCCGAGCAGTACTTC. Translation: CASSSLAASSEQYF.

The V call is TRBV7-2, the J call TRBJ2-3; 8 nucleotides match TRBD2. This CDR3 has 17 residues. CDR1 is SGHTA, CDR2 FQGNSA, per germline. Losses at the gene ends were 1 base for V and 6 bases for J; bases not matched to a gene: 12. The CDR3 nucleotides are TGTGCCAGCAGCTTAGGGGCGGTAGCGGGATTGCTGGATACGCAGTATTTT. It codes for CASSLGAVAGLLDTQYF. The full variable domain, in which reference TRBV7-2 and TRBJ2-3 provide the parts outside the CDR3, is GAGVSQSPSNKVTEKGKDVELRCDPISGHTALYWYRQSLGQGLEFLIYFQGNSAPDKSGLPSDRFSAERTGGSVSTLTIQRTQQEDSAVYLCASSLGAVAGLLDTQYFGPGTRLTVL.

In its sample, this clonotype was seen a few times. This chain links TRBV2 with TRBJ2-6; TRBD2 might be the D (7 bases). Germline values: CDR1 SNHLY, CDR2 FYNNEI. V lost 7 bases and J 3 bases, leaving 16 bases between the germline ends. The CDR3 is 16 amino acids. The CDR3 DNA follows: TGTGCCAGCAACGAACGGGGGGCCGTTGGGGCCAACGTCCTGACTTTC. This codes for CASNERGAVGANVLTF.

This clonotype has ten or more counts. The V and J genes are TRBV6-2 or TRBV6-3 and TRBJ2-7; D not resolved. Germline V lookup: CDR1 MNHEY, CDR2 SVGEGT. CDR3 length: 14 amino acids. V gave up 6 bases and J gave up 2 bases, with 14 bases separating them. CDR3 amino acids: CASSSSRPPYEQYF. Here the CDR3 DNA reads TGTGCCAGCAGCTCAAGCAGGCCTCCCTACGAGCAGTACTTC.

This clonotype was picked up many times. The J gene is TRBJ1-6, the V gene TRBV28, with D unclear. Germline loops: CDR1 MDHEN, CDR2 SYDVKM. Trimming took 6 bases from V and 10 from J, leaving 10 bases between them. The CDR3 is 12 residues long. CDR3 region: CASRALGSPLHF. As DNA, the CDR3 is TGTGCCAGCAGGGCCTTGGGATCACCCCTCCACTTT.

The table lists this clonotype with a few counts. V and J are TRBV5-1 and TRBJ1-1; weak D call: TRBD1 (5 bases). CDR3 length: 15 residues. Germline values: CDR1 SGHRS, CDR2 YFSETQ. V was pared by 0 bases and J by 0 bases, with 9 bases between. The DNA for the CDR3 is TGCGCCAGCAGCTTGGAGTCAGGGTTGAACACTGAAGCTTTCTTT. Translated: CASSLESGLNTEAFF.

The rearrangement uses TRBV20-1 and TRBJ1-5; 10 bases agree with TRBD1. Trimming cost V 6 bases and J 8 bases; bases outside gene matches: 4. Per germline, CDR1 DFQATT and CDR2 SNEGSKA (reference sequence). The CDR3 covers 12 residues. CDR3 sequence: CSATTGGKPQHF. CDR3 bases: TGCAGTGCAACGACAGGGGGCAAGCCCCAGCATTTT.

This clonotype occurred once. This chain links TRBV5-1 with TRBJ2-7, with 14 bases fitting TRBD2. The CDR3 runs to 22 residues. Trimming cost V 7 bases and J 5 bases; bases outside gene matches: 29. Germline CDR1 SGHRS, CDR2 YFSETQ. CDR3 nucleotides: TGCGCCAGCCGCCATTCACCCTCCCCACTGACTAGCGGGAGGGCCCGGTTTGACGAGCAGTACTTC. Translation gives CASRHSPSPLTSGRARFDEQYF.

This clonotype was recorded many times. The rearrangement uses TRBV5-6 and TRBJ2-3; 12 bases match TRBD2. CDR1 is SGHDT, CDR2 YYEEEE, per germline. Losses at the gene ends were 4 bases for V and 6 bases for J; bases not matched to a gene: 6. This CDR3 spans 15 amino acids. The CDR3 region has the DNA TGTGCCAGCAGCCCTAGCGGGAGGGCCGGGGATACGCAGTATTTT. This sequence encodes CASSPSGRAGDTQYF. Full variable domain (outside the CDR3, taken from reference TRBV5-6 and TRBJ2-3): DAGVTQSPTHLIKTRGQQVTLRCSPKSGHDTVSWYQQALGQGPQFIFQYYEEEERQRGNFPDRFSGHQFPNYSSELNVNALLLGDSALYLCASSPSGRAGDTQYFGPGTRLTVL.

This clonotype was observed at least ten times. The chain is built from TRBV7-9 and TRBJ1-4; D gene ambiguous. Germline CDR1 and CDR2: SEHNR and FQNEAQ (reference sequence). The CDR3 runs to 11 residues. V was trimmed by 5 bases and J by 5 bases, leaving 3 bases between them. CDR3 sequence: CASSLNEKLFF. The CDR3 coding sequence is TGTGCCAGCAGCCTAAATGAAAAACTGTTTTTT. Supplemented by reference TRBV7-9 and TRBJ1-4, the full variable domain reads DTGVSQNPRHKITKRGQNVTFRCDPISEHNRLYWYRQTLGQGPEFLTYFQNEAQLEKSRLLSDRFSAERPKGSFSTLEIQRTEQGDSAMYLCASSLNEKLFFGSGTQLSVL.

This clonotype was observed a handful of times. V and J are TRBV6-1 and TRBJ2-5; tentative D call: TRBD2 (5 bases). This CDR3 is 14 amino acids long. V lost 10 bases, J lost 4 bases, and 19 bases lay in between. CDR1 is MNHNS and CDR2 is SASEGT in the germline V gene. The chain's CDR3 is CATNTGRAGETQYF. In DNA, the CDR3 is TGTGCCACCAACACTGGACGGGCGGGAGAGACCCAGTACTTC.

This clonotype has at least ten counts. The chain combines TRBV12-3 or TRBV12-4 with TRBJ2-7; D may be TRBD2 (5 bases). CDR3 length equals 16 residues. The V end was cut by 5 bases, the J end by 4 bases, with 21 bases between. CDR3 residues: CASSNRGTGIRYEQYF. The CDR3 DNA sequence: TGTGCCAGCAGTAACCGCGGCACCGGGATTCGGTACGAGCAGTACTTC.

This clonotype was observed a few times. This chain connects TRBV29-1 to TRBJ1-1, with 10 bases aligning to TRBD1. This CDR3 region has 16 residues. Trimming took 2 bases from V and 1 from J; bases not matched to a gene: 7. CDR1 SQVTM and CDR2 ANQGSEA come from the germline V gene. This CDR3 reads CSVEPGTGAWNTEAFF. CDR3 sequence (DNA): TGCAGCGTTGAACCCGGGACAGGGGCCTGGAACACTGAAGCTTTCTTT.

This clonotype was detected once. A single base separates this from a much larger clone, so it may be a read error. The chain links TRBV20-1 to TRBJ1-5, with TRBD1 identical over 8 bases. The ends lost 8 bases at V and 3 bases at J; junction bases unmatched: 6. From germline, CDR1 is DFQATT and CDR2 SNEGSKA (reference sequence). CDR3 length: 13 residues. The CDR3 region has the DNA TGCAGTTCCAGGACAGGGCCCAATCAGCCCCAGCATTTT. Translation: CSSRTGPNQPQHF.

This clonotype was observed at least ten times. The rearrangement joins TRBV4-1 to TRBJ2-3, with 9 bases aligning to TRBD2. CDR1 is MGHRA and CDR2 is YSYEKL in the germline V gene. The CDR3 extends over 15 amino acids. The trim removed 5 bases at V and 2 bases at J, leaving 5 bases unmatched. The CDR3 DNA follows: TGCGCCAGCAGCTCGTCTAGCGGGACCACAGATACGCAGTATTTT. Translating gives CASSSSSGTTDTQYF.

This clonotype appeared many times. This chain connects TRBV12-3 or TRBV12-4 to TRBJ2-2; no reliable D call. V lost 7 bases and J lost 6, with 12 bases in between. CDR3 length: 13 residues. CDR3 bases: TGTGCCAGCACCCCCGGACGGCCCGGGGAGCTGTTTTTT. It codes for CASTPGRPGELFF.

This clonotype was seen many times. The chain recombines TRBV7-2 with TRBJ2-7; the D is unclear. Trimming removed 3 bases from V and 7 bases from J, with 13 bases in between. The CDR3 runs 13 residues. CDR1 is SGHTA, CDR2 FQGNSA, per germline. CDR3 bases: TGTGCCAGCAGCTTGAGTACGGTGTTGGAGCAGTACTTC. Protein: CASSLSTVLEQYF.

This clonotype has a handful of counts. This chain links TRBV20-1 with TRBJ2-3; D gene unclear. CDR3 length equals 11 residues. V was clipped by 6 bases and J by 2 bases, with 6 bases between them. CDR1 DFQATT and CDR2 SNEGSKA come from the germline V gene (reference sequence). The CDR3, as DNA: TGCAGTGCGCCCACCACAGATACGCAGTATTTT. It codes for CSAPTTDTQYF.